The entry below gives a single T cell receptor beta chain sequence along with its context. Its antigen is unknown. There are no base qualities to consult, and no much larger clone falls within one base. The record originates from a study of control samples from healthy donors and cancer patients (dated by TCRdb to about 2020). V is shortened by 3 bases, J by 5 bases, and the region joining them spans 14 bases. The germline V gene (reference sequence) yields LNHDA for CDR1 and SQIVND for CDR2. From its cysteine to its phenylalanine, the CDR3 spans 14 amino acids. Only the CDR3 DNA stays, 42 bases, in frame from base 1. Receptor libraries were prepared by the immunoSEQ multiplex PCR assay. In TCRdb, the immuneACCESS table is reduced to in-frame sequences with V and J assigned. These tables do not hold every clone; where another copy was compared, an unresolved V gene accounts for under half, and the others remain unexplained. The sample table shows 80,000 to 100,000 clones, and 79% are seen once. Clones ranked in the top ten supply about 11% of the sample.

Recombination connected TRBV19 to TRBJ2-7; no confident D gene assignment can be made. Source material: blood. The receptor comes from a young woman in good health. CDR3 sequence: CASSMTQISDEQYF. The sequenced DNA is TGTGCCAGTAGTATGACTCAGATTTCCGACGAGCAGTACTTC.